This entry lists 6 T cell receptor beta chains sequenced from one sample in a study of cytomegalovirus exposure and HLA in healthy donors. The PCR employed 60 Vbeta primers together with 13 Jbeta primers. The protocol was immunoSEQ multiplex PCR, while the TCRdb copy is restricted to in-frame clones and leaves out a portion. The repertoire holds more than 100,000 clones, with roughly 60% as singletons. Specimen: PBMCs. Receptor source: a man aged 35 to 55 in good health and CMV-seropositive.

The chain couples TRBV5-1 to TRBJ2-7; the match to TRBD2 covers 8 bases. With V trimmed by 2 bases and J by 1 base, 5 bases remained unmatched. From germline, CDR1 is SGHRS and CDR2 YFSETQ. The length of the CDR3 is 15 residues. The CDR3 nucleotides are TGCGCCAGCAGCTTTATAAGCGGGAGTTCCTACGAGCAGTACTTC. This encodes CASSFISGSSYEQYF.

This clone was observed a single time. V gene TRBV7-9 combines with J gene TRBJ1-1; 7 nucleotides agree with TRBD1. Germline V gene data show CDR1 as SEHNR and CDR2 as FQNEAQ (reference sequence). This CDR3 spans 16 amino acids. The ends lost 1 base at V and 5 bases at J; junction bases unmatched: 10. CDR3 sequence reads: CASSLDGQVKSTEAFF. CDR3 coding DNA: TGTGCCAGCAGCTTAGACGGACAGGTGAAGTCAACTGAAGCTTTCTTT.

The CDR3: CASRSTSGRNNEQFF. Here the CDR3 DNA reads TGTGCCAGCAGGTCGACTAGCGGGAGGAACAATGAGCAGTTCTTC. The chain couples TRBV28 to TRBJ2-1; 13 bases align to TRBD2. CDR3 size: 15 residues. Germline-derived CDR1 and CDR2 are MDHEN and SYDVKM. The V gene end was trimmed by 6 bases and the J gene end by 5 bases; junction bases not matched to a gene: 4. The whole variable domain, filled in from reference TRBV28 and TRBJ2-1, reads DVKVTQSSRYLVKRTGEKVFLECVQDMDHENMFWYRQDPGLGLRLIYFSYDVKMKEKGDIPEGYSVSREKKERFSLILESASTNQTSMYLCASRSTSGRNNEQFFGPGTRLTVL.

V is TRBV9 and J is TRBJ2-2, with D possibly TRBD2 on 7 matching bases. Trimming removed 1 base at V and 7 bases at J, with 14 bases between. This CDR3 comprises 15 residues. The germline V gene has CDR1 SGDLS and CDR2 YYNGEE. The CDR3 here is CASSVYYGGLGELFF. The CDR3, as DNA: TGTGCCAGCAGCGTATATTACGGGGGGCTCGGGGAGCTGTTTTTT.

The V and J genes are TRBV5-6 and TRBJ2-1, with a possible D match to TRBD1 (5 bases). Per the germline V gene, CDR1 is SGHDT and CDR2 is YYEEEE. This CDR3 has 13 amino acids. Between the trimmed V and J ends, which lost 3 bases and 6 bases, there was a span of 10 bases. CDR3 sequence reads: CASSSQGINEQFF. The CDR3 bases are TGTGCCAGCAGCTCGCAGGGTATCAATGAGCAGTTCTTC.

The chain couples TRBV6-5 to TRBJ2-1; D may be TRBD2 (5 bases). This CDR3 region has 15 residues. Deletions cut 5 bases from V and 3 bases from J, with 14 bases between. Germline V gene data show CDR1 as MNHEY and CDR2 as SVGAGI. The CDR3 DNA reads TGTGCCAGCAGTGGGATAGGAGGAAACTACAATGAGCAGTTCTTC. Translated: CASSGIGGNYNEQFF.